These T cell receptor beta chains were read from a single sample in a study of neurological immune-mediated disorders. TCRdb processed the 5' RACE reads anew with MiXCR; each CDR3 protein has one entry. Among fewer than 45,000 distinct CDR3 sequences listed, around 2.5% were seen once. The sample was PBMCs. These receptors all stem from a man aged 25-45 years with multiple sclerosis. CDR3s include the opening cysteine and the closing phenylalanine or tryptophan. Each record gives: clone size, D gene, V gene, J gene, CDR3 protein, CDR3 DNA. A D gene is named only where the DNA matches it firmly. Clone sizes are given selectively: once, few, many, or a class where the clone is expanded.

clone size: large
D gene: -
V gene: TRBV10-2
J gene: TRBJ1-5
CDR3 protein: CASSESGPNQPQHF
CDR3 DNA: TGCGCCAGCAGTGAATCAGGGCCTAATCAGCCCCAGCATTTT

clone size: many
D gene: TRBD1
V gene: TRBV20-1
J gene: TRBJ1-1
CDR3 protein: CSPAGGTGKDTEAFF
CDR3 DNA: TGCAGTCCCGCAGGGGGTACAGGGAAGGACACTGAAGCTTTCTTT

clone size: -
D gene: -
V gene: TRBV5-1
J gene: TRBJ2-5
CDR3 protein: CASSLASRVGLETQYF
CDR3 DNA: TGCGCCAGCAGCTTGGCTTCCAGGGTGGGTTTGGAGACCCAGTACTTC

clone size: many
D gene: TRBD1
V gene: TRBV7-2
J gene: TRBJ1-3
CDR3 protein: CASSPPGGSGNTIYF
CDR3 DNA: TGTGCCAGCAGCCCACCAGGGGGGTCTGGAAACACCATATATTTT

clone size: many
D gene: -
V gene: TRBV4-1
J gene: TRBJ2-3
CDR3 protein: CASSQVSGEADTQYF
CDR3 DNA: TGCGCCAGCAGCCAAGTTAGCGGTGAGGCAGATACGCAGTATTTT

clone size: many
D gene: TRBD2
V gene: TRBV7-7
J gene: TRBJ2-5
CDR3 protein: CASSRTSGGALETQYF
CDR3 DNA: TGTGCCAGCAGCCGAACGAGCGGGGGGGCGCTGGAGACCCAGTACTTC

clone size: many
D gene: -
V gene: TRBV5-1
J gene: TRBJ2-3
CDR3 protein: CASSPVGTDTQYF
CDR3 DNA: TGCGCCAGCAGCCCGGTTGGCACAGATACGCAGTATTTT

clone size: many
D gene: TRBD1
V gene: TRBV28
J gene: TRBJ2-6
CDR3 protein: CASRPGQGAAGANVLTF
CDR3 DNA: TGTGCCAGCAGGCCGGGACAGGGGGCTGCTGGGGCCAACGTCCTGACTTTC

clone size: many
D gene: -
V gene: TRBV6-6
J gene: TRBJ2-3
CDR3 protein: CASSYGLRDTQYF
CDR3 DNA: TGTGCCAGCAGTTACGGCCTTCGGGATACGCAGTATTTT

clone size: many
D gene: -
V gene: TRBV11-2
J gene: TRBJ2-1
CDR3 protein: CASSPAYNEQFF
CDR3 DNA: TGTGCCAGCTCGCCGGCTTACAATGAGCAGTTCTTC

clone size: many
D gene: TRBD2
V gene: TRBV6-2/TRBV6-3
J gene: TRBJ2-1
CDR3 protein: CASSLLAGEDVDEQFF
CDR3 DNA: TGTGCCAGCAGTCTACTAGCGGGAGAGGATGTAGATGAGCAGTTCTTC

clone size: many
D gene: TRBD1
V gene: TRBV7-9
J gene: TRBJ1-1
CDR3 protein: CASSSETGMNTEAFF
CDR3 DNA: TGTGCCAGCAGCTCGGAGACAGGGATGAACACTGAAGCTTTCTTT

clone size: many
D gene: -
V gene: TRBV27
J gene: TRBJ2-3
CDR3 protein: CASSLSFAGGRRTDTQYF
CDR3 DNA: TGTGCCAGCAGTTTATCTTTTGCTGGGGGCAGGCGGACAGATACGCAGTATTTT

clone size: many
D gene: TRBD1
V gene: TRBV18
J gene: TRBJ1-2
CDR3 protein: CASSPPEGQTYYGYTF
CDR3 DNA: TGTGCCAGCTCACCACCGGAGGGACAGACCTACTATGGCTACACCTTC

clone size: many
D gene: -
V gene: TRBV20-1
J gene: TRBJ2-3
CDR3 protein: CSAWWRAGASTDTQYF
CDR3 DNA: TGCAGTGCATGGTGGAGGGCGGGGGCAAGCACAGATACGCAGTATTTT